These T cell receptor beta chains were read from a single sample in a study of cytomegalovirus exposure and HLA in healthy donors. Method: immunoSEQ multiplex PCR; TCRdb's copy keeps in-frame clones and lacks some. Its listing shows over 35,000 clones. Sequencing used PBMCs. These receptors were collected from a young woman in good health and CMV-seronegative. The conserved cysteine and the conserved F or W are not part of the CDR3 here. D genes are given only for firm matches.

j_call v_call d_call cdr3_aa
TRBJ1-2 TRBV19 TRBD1 ASSLDRGLGYT
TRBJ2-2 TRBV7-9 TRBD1 ASSSGQGSTGELF
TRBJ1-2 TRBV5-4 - ASSLAGSNGYT
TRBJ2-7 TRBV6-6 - ASSYGAGEQY
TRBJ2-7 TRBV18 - ASSPPTGTYEQY
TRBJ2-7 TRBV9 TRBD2 ASSVGAGVSYEQY
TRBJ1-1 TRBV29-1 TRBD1 SVDRGGTEAF
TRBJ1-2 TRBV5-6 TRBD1 ASSFSGQGNYGYT
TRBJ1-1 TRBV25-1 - ASSDSPLNTEAF
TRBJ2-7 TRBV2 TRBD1 ASSGVRDRLYEQY
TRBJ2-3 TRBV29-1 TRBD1 SVATGQDTDTQY
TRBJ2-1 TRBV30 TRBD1 AWRRTGNEQF
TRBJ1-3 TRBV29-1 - SAGRGMDTIY
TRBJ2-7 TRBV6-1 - ASSEEARRAPEQY
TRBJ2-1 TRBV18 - ASSPDVGSLDNEQF
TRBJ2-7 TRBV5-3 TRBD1 ARSLRGQVYEQY
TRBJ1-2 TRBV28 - ASSSRDNSNYGYT
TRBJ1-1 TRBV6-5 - ASSYSIATAYEAF
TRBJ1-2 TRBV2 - ASSEARGGEDGNGYT
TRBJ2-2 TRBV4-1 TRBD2 ASSQDPTGRGGGELF
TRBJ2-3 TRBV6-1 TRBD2 ASRRLAGATDTQY
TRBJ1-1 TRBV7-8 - ASSSTVNTEAF
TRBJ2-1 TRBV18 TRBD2 ASSPFPGLAGNEQF
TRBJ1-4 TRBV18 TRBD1 ASSPSGQGGEKLF
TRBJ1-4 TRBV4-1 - ASSQGSREKLF
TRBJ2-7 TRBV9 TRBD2 ASSAQGTSWNYEQY
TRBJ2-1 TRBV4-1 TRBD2 ASSQSNSGNIYNEQF
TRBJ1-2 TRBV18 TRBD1 ASSLRDRARGYT
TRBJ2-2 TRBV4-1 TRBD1 ASSQPGTARSGRGGELF
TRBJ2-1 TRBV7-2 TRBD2 ASVEMGGSGGEQF
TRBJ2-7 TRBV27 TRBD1 ASSPIWTGGDEQY
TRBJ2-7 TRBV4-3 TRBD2 ASSQDIRWSGGEQY
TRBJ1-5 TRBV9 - ASSVGSGNNQPQH
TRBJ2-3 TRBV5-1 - ASSSLAETDTQY
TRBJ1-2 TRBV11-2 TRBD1 ASSLGPGGNYGYT
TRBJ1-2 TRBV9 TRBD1 ASSARGQGNNYGYT
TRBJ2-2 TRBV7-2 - ASSPWTAYNTGELF
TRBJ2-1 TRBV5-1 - ASSGDYEQF
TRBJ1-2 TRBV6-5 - ASSSQGNAYGYT
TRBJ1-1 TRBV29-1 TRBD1 SVEGRQGNTEAF
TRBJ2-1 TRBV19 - ASSKHLNEQF
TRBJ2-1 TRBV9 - ASSVTPSDEQF
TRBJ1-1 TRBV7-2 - ASSLSGERARNTEAF
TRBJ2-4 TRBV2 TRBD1 ASRKDRENIQY
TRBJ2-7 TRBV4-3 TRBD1 ASSQSPTGTGPSYEQY
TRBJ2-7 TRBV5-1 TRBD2 ASSFGLAGGLDYEQY
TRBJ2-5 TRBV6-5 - ASTPSSGVSETQY
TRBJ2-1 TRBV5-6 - ASRVWAANEQF